This T cell receptor (beta chain) originates from a study of OX40 agonist ivuxolimab in advanced cancers. Findings and caveats of the study: In CD8+ T cells, expanded clones were on average more numerous than in CD4+. Some nonresponders additionally presented with little normalized T-cell clonal expansion. Dose levels from 0.1 to 3.0 mg/kg saw CD4+ and CD8+ blood T cells expand clonally by week 6.

Unmatched junction bases numbered 0, after V lost 4 bases and J lost 2 bases. Germline CDR1 is SGHVS and CDR2 is FQNEAQ. This CDR3 spans 13 amino acids. A word on this clone: No antigen is known for it.

Clones were sequenced by immunoSEQ multiplex PCR, and TCRdb holds only the in-frame ones, with some missing. Of 55,000 to 80,000 clones in the sample, approximately 81% were seen once. People who had autoimmune disease history or systemic immunosuppression were excluded. This sequence joins TRBV7-8 and TRBJ2-7, with TRBD1 matching over 9 bases. The sample was CD4+ or CD8+ T cells sorted from blood, taken in a trial of the OX40 agonist ivuxolimab. The TCR was taken from an adult with an advanced solid tumor such as melanoma, head and neck, liver or kidney cancer. In nucleotides, the CDR3 is TGTGCCAGCAGCTGGGACAGGGCCTACGAGCAGTACTTC. It translates to CASSWDRAYEQYF.